This T cell receptor beta chain was sequenced for a study of blood T cell repertoires in COVID-19. Study in general: Sites in the United States, Italy and Spain provided acute and convalescent COVID-19 samples. In each case, the material was cDNA or gDNA derived from T cells, B-cell-depleted T cells, or PBMCs.

Per the original data handling: For nucleated cells, counts were estimated from reference gene primer amplification. Profiling relied on immunoSEQ multiplex PCR, and the TCRdb table lists in-frame clones only, not all of them. That table is the source of V, J and clone size, and D and trimming were worked out from the DNA. Seen here are roughly 30,000 clones, 90% to 95% observed once, and the top ten hold around 3.6%. The V gene lost 4 bases and the J gene lost 0 bases, with 9 bases spanning the gap. CDR3 length equals 15 residues. Germline CDR1 MGHRA, CDR2 YSYEKL. This TCR was recovered from a man between 60 and 75 years old with acute or convalescent COVID-19. The chain joins TRBV4-1 to TRBJ1-4; a weak D match, TRBD1 (5 bases). Sequencing used peripheral blood. The CDR3 here is CASSPTVSTNEKLFF. The CDR3 DNA reads TGCGCCAGCAGCCCGACAGTGTCAACTAATGAAAAACTGTTTTTT.